This T cell receptor beta chain is drawn from a study of CD8 T cells in ankylosing spondylitis. Study observations and caveats: Within ankylosing spondylitis blood, a TCR beta motif made up of seven to nine highly homologous variants appeared to be characteristic.

This clonotype was counted at least ten times. Its specificity is unknown. Making use of molecular barcodes, quantitative 5'-RACE generated TCR beta libraries. Via MiXCR, TCRdb re-called the 5' RACE reads, giving one row per CDR3 protein. The sample gives around 150,000 distinct CDR3 sequences, roughly an eighth of which show up once; 4.1% is in the top ten. The CDR3 runs to 13 residues. V shed 1 base and J shed 5 bases, with 8 bases lying between them. Germline V gene data show CDR1 as MDHEN and CDR2 as SYDVKM. The TCR comes from a female donor with ankylosing spondylitis or in good health (not recorded which). The sequenced sample was blood, either unsorted or a sorted T cell fraction (not recorded which). The chain is built from TRBV28 and TRBJ2-5; D gene ambiguous. The CDR3 loop reads CASSLLVGETQYF. As DNA, the CDR3 is TGTGCCAGCAGTTTATTAGTCGGGGAGACCCAGTACTTC.